This note documents a single TCR beta chain sequence. The CDR3 runs to 14 residues. V was shortened by 5 bases and J by 6 bases, with 13 bases between the two germline ends. Germline CDR1 SGHVS, CDR2 FQNEAQ. This entry comes from a study of T cell changes during pregnancy in multiple sclerosis. Repertoires were generated with immunoSEQ multiplex PCR, while TCRdb's copy carries only in-frame clones and drops some. Of about 36,000 clones detected, around nine tenths appear once; the ten largest clones hold around 10%. The clonotype was recovered from a female donor with multiple sclerosis, enrolled in a pregnancy study. The chain couples TRBV7-8 to TRBJ1-4; D is possibly TRBD1 (6 bases). This material consisted of CD8+ T cells from peripheral blood mononuclear cells, taken in the third trimester of pregnancy. This chain's CDR3 is CASSPGVEYEKLFF. CDR3 nucleotide sequence: TGTGCCAGCAGCCCAGGGGTTGAATATGAAAAACTGTTTTTT.